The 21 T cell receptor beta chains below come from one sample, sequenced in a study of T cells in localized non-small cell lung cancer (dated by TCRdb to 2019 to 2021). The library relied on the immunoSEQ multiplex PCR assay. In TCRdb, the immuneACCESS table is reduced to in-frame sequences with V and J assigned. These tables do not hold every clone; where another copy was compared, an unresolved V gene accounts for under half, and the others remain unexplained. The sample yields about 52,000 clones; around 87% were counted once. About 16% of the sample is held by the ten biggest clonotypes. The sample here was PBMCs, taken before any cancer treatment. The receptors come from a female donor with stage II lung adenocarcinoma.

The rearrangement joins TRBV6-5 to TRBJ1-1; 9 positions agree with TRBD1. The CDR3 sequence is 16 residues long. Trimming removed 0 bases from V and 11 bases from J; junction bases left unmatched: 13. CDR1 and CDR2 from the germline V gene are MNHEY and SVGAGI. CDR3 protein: CASSYSNVQGATGAFF. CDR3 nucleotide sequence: TGTGCCAGCAGTTACTCGAACGTACAGGGGGCCACCGGGGCTTTCTTT.

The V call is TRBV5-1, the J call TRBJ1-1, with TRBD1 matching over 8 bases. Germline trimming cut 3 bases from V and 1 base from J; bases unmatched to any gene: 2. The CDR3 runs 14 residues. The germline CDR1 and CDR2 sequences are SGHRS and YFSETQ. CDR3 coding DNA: TGCGCCAGCAGCTCCGGGACAGGGAACACTGAAGCTTTCTTT. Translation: CASSSGTGNTEAFF. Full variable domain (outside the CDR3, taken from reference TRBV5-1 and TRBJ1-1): KAGVTQTPRYLIKTRGQQVTLSCSPISGHRSVSWYQQTPGQGLQFLFEYFSETQRNKGNFPGRFSGRQFSNSRSEMNVSTLELGDSALYLCASSSGTGNTEAFFGQGTRLTVV.

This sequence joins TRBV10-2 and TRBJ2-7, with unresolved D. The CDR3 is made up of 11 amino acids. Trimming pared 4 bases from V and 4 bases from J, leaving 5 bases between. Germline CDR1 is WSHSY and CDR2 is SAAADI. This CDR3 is CASSAPYEQYF. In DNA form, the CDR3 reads TGCGCCAGCAGTGCCCCATACGAGCAGTACTTC.

This CDR3 reads CASSLPGGSSYNSPLHF. As DNA, the CDR3 is TGTGCCAGCAGCTTGCCAGGGGGCAGCTCCTATAATTCACCCCTCCACTTT. The genes are TRBV5-8 and TRBJ1-6; 8 positions agree with TRBD1. Germline V gene sequence: CDR1 SGHTS, CDR2 YDEGEE. The V segment lost 1 base and the J segment 0 bases; nucleotides outside the gene matches: 3. There are 17 residues in the CDR3.

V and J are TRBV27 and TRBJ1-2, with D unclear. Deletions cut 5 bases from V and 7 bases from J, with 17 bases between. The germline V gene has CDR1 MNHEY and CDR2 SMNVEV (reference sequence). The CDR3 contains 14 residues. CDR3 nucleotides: TGTGCCAGCAGTAGCATCGGGGATGGAGGTGGCTACACCTTC. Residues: CASSSIGDGGGYTF.

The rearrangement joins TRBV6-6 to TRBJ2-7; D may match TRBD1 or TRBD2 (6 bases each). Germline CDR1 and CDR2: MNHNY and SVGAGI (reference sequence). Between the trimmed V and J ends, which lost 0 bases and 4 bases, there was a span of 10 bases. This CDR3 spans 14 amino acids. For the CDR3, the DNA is TGTGCCAGCAGTTACTCGGGGGGCGGATACGAGCAGTACTTC. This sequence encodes CASSYSGGGYEQYF.

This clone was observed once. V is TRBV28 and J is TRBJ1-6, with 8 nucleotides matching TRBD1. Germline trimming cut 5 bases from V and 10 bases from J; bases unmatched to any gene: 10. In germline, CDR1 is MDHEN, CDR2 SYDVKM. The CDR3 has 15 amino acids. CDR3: CASSPPGQASSPLHF. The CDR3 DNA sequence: TGTGCCAGCAGTCCCCCGGGACAGGCATCGTCACCCCTCCACTTT.

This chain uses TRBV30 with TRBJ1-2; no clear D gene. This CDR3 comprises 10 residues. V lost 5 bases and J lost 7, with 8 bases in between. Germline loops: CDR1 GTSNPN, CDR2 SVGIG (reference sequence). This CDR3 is CAWEQSGYTF. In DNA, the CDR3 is TGTGCCTGGGAACAGAGTGGCTACACCTTC.

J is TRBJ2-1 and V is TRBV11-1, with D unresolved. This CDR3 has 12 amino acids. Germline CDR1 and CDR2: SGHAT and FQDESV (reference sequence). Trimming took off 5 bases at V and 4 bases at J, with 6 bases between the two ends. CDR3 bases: TGTGCCAGCAGCCTCCAGTACAATGAGCAGTTCTTC. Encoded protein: CASSLQYNEQFF.

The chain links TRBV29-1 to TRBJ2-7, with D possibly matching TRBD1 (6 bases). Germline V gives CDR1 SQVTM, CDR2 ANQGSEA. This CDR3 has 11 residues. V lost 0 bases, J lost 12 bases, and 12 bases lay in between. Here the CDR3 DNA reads TGCAGCGTTGAAGAAGGACAGCTCTGGTACTTC. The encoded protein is CSVEEGQLWYF.

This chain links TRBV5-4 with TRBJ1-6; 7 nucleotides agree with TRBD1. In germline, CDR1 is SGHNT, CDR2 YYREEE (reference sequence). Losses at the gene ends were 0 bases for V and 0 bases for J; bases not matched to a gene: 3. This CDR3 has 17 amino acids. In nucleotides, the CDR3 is TGTGCCAGCAGCTTGGGGACAGGTAGCTCCTATAATTCACCCCTCCACTTT. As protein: CASSLGTGSSYNSPLHF.

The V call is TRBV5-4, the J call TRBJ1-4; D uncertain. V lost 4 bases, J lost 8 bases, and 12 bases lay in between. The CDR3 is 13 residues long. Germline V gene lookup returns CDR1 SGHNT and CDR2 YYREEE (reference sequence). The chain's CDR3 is CASSVSREEKLFF. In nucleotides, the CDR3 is TGTGCCAGCAGCGTTTCAAGGGAAGAAAAACTGTTTTTT.

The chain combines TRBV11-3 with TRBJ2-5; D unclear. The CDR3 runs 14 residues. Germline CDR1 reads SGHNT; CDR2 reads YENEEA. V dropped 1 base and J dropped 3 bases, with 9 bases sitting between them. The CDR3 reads CASSLAGGEETQYF. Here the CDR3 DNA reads TGTGCCAGCAGCTTAGCAGGTGGGGAAGAGACCCAGTACTTC. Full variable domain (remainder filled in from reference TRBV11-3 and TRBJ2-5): EAGVVQSPRYKIIEKKQPVAFWCNPISGHNTLYWYLQNLGQGPELLIRYENEEAVDDSQLPKDRFSAERLKGVDSTLKIQPAELGDSAVYLCASSLAGGEETQYFGPGTRLLVL.

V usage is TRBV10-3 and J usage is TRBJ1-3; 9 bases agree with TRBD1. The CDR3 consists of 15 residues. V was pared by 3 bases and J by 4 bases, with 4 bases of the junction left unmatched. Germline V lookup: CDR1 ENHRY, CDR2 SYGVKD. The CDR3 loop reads CAISDGDRAGNTIYF. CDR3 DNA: TGTGCCATCAGTGACGGGGACAGGGCCGGAAACACCATATATTTT.

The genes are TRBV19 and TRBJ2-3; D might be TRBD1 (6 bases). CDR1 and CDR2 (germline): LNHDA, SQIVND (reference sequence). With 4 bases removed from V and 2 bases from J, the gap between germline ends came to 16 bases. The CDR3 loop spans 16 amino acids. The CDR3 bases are TGTGCCAGTAGTACGAGGTCAGGGGCACACACAGATACGCAGTATTTT. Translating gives CASSTRSGAHTDTQYF.

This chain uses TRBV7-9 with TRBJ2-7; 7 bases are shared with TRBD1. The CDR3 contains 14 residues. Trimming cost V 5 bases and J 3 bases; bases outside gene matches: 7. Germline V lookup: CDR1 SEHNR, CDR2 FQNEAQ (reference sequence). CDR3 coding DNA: TGTGCCAGCAGCCCGACAGGGAGCGTCTACGAGCAGTACTTC. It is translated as CASSPTGSVYEQYF.

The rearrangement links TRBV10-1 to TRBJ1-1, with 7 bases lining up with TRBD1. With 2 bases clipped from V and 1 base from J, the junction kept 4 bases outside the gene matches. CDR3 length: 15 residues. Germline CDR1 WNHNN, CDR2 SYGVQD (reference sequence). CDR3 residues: CASSEPGTANTEAFF. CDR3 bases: TGCGCCAGCAGTGAGCCCGGGACAGCGAACACTGAAGCTTTCTTT.

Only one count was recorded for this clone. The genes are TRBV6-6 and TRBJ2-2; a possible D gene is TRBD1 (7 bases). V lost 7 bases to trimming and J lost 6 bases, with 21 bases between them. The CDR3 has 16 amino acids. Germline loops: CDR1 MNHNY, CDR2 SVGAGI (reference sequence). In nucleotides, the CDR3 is TGTGCCAGCACCTTACTCAGGGGGGCCTCGTCCGGGGAGCTGTTTTTT. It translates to CASTLLRGASSGELFF.

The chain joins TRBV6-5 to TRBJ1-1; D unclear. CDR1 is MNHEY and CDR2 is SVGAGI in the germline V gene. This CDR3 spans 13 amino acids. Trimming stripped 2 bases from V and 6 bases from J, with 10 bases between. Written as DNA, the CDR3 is TGTGCCAGCAGTTACGTGAATAGGCCTGAAGCTTTCTTT. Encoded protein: CASSYVNRPEAFF.

The CDR3 sequence is CASSQEGSSGEKLFF. The CDR3 coding sequence is TGCGCCAGCAGCCAAGAAGGCTCCAGCGGGGAAAAACTGTTTTTT. The chain couples TRBV4-1 to TRBJ1-4; no clear D. Germline CDR1 and CDR2: MGHRA and YSYEKL. This CDR3 is 15 amino acids long. V lost 0 bases and J 8 bases, leaving 13 bases between the germline ends.

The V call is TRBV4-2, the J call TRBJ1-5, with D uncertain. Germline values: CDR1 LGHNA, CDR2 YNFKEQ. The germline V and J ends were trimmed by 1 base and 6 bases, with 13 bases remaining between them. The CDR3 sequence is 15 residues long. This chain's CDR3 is CASSQVIGDSQPQHF. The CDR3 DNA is TGTGCCAGCAGCCAAGTTATCGGAGATAGTCAGCCCCAGCATTTT.